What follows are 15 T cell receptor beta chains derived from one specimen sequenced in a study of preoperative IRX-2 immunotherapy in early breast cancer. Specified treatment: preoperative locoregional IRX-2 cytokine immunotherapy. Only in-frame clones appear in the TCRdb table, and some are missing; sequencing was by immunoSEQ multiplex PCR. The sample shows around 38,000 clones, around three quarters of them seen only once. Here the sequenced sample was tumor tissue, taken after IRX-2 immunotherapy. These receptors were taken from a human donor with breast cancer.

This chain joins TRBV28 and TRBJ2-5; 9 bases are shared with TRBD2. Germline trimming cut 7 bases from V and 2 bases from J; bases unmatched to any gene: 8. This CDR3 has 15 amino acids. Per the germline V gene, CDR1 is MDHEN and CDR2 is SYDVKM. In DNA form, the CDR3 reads TGTGCCAGCAAGTCGGCGGGAGGGAGACAAGAGACCCAGTACTTC. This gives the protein CASKSAGGRQETQYF.

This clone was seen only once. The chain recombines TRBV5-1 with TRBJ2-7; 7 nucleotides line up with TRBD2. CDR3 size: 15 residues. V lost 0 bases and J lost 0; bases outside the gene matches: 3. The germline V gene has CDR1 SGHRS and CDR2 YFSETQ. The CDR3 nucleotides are TGCGCCAGCAGCTTGGGGGCGGGGGACTCCTACGAGCAGTACTTC. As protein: CASSLGAGDSYEQYF.

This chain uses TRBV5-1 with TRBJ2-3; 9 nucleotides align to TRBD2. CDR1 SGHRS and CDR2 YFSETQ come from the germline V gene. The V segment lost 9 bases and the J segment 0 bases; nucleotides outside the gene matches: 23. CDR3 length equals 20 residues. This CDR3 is CAIVPKFPTSGRISTDTQYF. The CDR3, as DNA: TGCGCCATCGTACCCAAGTTTCCGACTAGCGGTAGAATTAGCACAGATACGCAGTATTTT.

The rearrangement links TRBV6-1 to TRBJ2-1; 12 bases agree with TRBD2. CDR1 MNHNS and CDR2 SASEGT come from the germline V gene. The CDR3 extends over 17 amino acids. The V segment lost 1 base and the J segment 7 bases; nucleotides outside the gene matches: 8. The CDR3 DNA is TGTGCCAGCAGTGAAGTCGGTACTAGCGGGGGGAGGAATGAGCAGTTCTTC. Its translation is CASSEVGTSGGRNEQFF.

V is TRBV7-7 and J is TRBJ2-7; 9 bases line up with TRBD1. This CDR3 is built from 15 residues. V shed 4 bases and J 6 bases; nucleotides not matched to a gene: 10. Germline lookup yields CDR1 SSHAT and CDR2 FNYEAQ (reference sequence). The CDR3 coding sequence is TGTGCCAGCAGCTCCCGAGTAGGGGGACAGGGCGAGCAGTACTTC. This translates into CASSSRVGGQGEQYF.

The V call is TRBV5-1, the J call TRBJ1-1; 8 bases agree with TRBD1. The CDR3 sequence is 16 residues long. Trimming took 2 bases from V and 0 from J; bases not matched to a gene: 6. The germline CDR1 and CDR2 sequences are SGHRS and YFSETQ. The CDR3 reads CASSFGDRPMNTEAFF. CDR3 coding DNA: TGCGCCAGCAGCTTTGGGGACAGGCCCATGAACACTGAAGCTTTCTTT.

The CDR3 loop is CAWSARLVGPGELFF. In nucleotides, the CDR3 is TGTGCCTGGAGTGCGAGACTAGTCGGACCCGGGGAGCTGTTTTTT. The chain combines TRBV30 with TRBJ2-2; possible D gene TRBD2, 6 bases. Germline-derived CDR1 and CDR2 are GTSNPN and SVGIG (reference sequence). This CDR3 spans 15 amino acids. V was clipped by 1 base and J by 6 bases, with 15 bases between them.

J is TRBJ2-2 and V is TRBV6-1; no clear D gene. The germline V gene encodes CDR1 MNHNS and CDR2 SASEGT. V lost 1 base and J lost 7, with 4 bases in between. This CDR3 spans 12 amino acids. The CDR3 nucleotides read TGTGCCAGCAGTGAAGTGGTCGGGGAGCTGTTTTTT. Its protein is CASSEVVGELFF.

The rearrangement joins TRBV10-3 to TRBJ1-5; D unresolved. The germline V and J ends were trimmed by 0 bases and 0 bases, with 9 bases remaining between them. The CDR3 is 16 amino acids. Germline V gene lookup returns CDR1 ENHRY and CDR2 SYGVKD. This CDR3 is CAISESELDSNQPQHF. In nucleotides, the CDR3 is TGTGCCATCAGTGAGTCTGAACTGGATAGCAATCAGCCCCAGCATTTT.

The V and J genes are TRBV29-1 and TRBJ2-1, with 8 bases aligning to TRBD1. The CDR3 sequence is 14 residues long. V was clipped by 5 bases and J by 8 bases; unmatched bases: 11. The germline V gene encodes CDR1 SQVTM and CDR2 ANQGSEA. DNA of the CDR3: TGCAGCGTTAGAGCCAGGGGGCTTTTCCATGAGCAGTTCTTC. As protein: CSVRARGLFHEQFF.

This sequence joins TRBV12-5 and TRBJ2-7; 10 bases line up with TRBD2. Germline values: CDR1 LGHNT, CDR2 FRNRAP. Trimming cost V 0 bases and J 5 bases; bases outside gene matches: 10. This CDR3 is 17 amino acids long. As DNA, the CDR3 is TGTGCTAGTGGTTTGGTACGAACTAGCGGGATTAGGGACGAGCAGTACTTC. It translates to CASGLVRTSGIRDEQYF.

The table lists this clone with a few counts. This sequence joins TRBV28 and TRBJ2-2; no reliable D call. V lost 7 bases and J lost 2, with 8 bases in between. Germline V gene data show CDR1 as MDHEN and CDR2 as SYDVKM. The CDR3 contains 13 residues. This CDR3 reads CASNLQNTGELFF. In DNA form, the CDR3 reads TGTGCCAGCAACCTCCAAAACACCGGGGAGCTGTTTTTT.

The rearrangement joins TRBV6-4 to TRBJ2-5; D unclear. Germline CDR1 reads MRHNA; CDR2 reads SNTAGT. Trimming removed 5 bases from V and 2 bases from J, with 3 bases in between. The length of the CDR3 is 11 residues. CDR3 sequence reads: CASSRQETQYF. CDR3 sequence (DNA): TGTGCCAGCAGTCGTCAAGAGACCCAGTACTTC.

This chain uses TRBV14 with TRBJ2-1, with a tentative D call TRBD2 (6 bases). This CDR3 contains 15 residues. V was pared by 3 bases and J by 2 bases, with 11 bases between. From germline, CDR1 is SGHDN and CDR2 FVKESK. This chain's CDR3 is CASSQRTNPYNEQFF. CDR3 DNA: TGTGCCAGCAGCCAGAGGACTAACCCCTACAATGAGCAGTTCTTC.

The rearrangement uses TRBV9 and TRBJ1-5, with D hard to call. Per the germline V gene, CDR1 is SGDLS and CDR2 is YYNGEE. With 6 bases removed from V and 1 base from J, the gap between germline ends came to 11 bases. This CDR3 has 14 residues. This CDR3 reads CASMKDGSNQPQHF. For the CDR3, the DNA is TGTGCCAGCATGAAGGACGGAAGCAATCAGCCCCAGCATTTT.